The TCR beta chain described here comes from a study of blood T cells in healthy people across ages. Overall study: Capturing about one barcoded beta molecule per two T cells was achieved by template switching. Whole-study findings and limits: Donors of long life had a larger count of naive CD4+ cells and greater diversity than aged donors.

A note on this clonotype: Antigen unknown.

The use of a sample-barcoded 5' primer and a J-beta primer mix characterized a second PCR of about 6 to 12 cycles. TCRdb passed the 5' RACE reads through MiXCR, listing each CDR3 protein once. Among about 1.6 million distinct CDR3 sequences, 30% to 40% were seen once, and the ten largest hold around 10%. The V gene's germline CDR1 is SGHVS and CDR2 FNYEAQ. J gave up 11 bases and V 7 bases, and 5 bases lay outside the gene matches. CDR3 length: 11 amino acids. V usage is TRBV7-6 and J usage is TRBJ1-1, with 9 bases that match TRBD1. Sequencing used blood. The receptor's source is a woman aged 25 to 39 in good health. CDR3 region: CASIPGTGAFF. The CDR3 coding sequence is TGTGCCAGCATCCCTGGGACAGGGGCTTTCTTT.